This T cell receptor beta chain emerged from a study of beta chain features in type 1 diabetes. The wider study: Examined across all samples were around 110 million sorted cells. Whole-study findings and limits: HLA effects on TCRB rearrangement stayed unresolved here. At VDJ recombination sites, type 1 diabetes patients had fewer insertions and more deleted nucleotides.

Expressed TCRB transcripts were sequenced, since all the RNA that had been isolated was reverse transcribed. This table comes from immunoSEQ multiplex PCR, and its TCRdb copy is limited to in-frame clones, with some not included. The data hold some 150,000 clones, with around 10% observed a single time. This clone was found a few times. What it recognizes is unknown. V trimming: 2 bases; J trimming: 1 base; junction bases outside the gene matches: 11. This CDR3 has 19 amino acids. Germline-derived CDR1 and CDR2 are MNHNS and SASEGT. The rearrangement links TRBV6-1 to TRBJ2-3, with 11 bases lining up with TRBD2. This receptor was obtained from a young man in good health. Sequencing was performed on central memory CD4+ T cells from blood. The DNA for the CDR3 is TGTGCCAGCAGTGAACCCTCGGGCACTAGCGGGAGCCGCACAGATACGCAGTATTTT. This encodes CASSEPSGTSGSRTDTQYF.